This TCR beta chain stems from a study of EBV T-cell therapy then PD-1 blockade in nasopharyngeal carcinoma. This table comes from immunoSEQ multiplex PCR, and its TCRdb copy is limited to in-frame clones, with some not included. The profile covers tens of thousands of clones, with 70% to 85% appearing a single time and roughly 24% taken by the ten largest. About this clone itself: Its antigen is undetermined.

The ends were cut back, 3 bases at V and 3 bases at J, with 8 bases in the middle. CDR3 length equals 12 residues. Germline CDR1 SQVTM, CDR2 ANQGSEA. Treatment of the sample: AdE1-LMPpoly-expanded autologous EBV-specific T-cell therapy followed by anti-PD-1 nivolumab. This TCR derives from a man in his forties with nasopharyngeal carcinoma. Specimen: CD8+ T cells from blood, collected at day -245 from a patient whose treatment included autologous EBV-specific T cells and nivolumab. The gene calls are TRBV29-1 and TRBJ1-1; tentatively, D is TRBD1 (5 bases). The DNA for the CDR3 is TGCAGCGTTGAGGGACGGGACACTGAAGCTTTCTTT. Its translation is CSVEGRDTEAFF.